Below, 7 T cell receptor beta chains from the same sample are listed, as sequenced in a study of T cell changes during pregnancy in multiple sclerosis. Using immunoSEQ multiplex PCR, the repertoire was profiled, and TCRdb retains in-frame clones only, with some absent. Among about 36,000 clones, 91% were seen once, and the ten largest hold approximately 0.44%. The specimen comprised CD4+ T cells from peripheral blood mononuclear cells, sampled in the second trimester of pregnancy. All receptors come from a female donor in good health, enrolled as a control in a pregnancy study.

The chain joins TRBV6-1 to TRBJ1-5; D may be TRBD1 (5 bases). Germline values: CDR1 MNHNS, CDR2 SASEGT. V lost 8 bases to trimming and J lost 0 bases, with 11 bases between them. The CDR3 length is 14 residues. In DNA form, the CDR3 reads TGTGCCAGCGCCGACAGAAATAGCAATCAGCCCCAGCATTTT. It specifies CASADRNSNQPQHF.

The chain has TRBV5-1 and TRBJ1-4, with 8 bases that match TRBD1. Germline V gene data show CDR1 as SGHRS and CDR2 as YFSETQ. This CDR3 has 15 residues. V lost 4 bases and J lost 8; bases outside the gene matches: 10. The CDR3 nucleotides are TGCGCCAGCAGCGGAGGACAGGGTCCAGCCGAAAAACTGTTTTTT. Translating it yields CASSGGQGPAEKLFF.

This clone has more than one count but fewer than ten. The chain employs TRBV5-6 and TRBJ2-1; 8 nucleotides match TRBD2. Germline V lookup: CDR1 SGHDT, CDR2 YYEEEE. V lost 1 base to trimming and J lost 8 bases; unmatched junction nucleotides: 5. This CDR3 region has 14 residues. The CDR3 loop reads CASSLFGGAYEQFF. CDR3 in DNA: TGTGCCAGCAGCTTGTTCGGGGGGGCCTATGAGCAGTTCTTC.

The chain has TRBV7-8 and TRBJ1-5, with D tentatively TRBD1 (6 bases). In germline, CDR1 is SGHVS, CDR2 FQNEAQ. CDR3 length: 17 amino acids. V lost 0 bases to trimming and J lost 4 bases, with 16 bases between them. The CDR3 spells CASSLALWAGVNQPQHF. In DNA form, the CDR3 reads TGTGCCAGCAGCTTAGCGCTGTGGGCAGGGGTGAATCAGCCCCAGCATTTT.

The chain links TRBV13 to TRBJ2-3; D gene unclear. Trimming stripped 2 bases from V and 0 bases from J, with 12 bases between. There are 16 residues in the CDR3. The V gene's germline CDR1 is PRHDT and CDR2 FYEKMQ (reference sequence). CDR3 sequence: CASSLKNQYSTDTQYF. The DNA for the CDR3 is TGTGCCAGCAGCTTAAAGAATCAGTATAGCACAGATACGCAGTATTTT.

This clone has more than one count but fewer than ten. The chain carries TRBV18 and TRBJ1-2; D perhaps matches TRBD1 (5 bases). Trimming left V 3 bases short and J 5 bases short, with 10 bases between. Germline-derived CDR1 and CDR2 are KGHSH and LQKENI. This CDR3 spans 13 amino acids. The CDR3 reads CASSPDGGYGYTF. The CDR3 coding sequence is TGTGCCAGCTCACCGGACGGGGGATATGGCTACACCTTC.

This rearrangement joins TRBV9 to TRBJ1-2; D possibly corresponds to TRBD1 (5 bases). Trimming left V 4 bases short and J 7 bases short, with 20 bases between. The CDR3 sequence is 15 residues long. CDR1 is SGDLS and CDR2 is YYNGEE in the germline V gene. The CDR3 reads CASSSSLGGSGGYTF. In DNA form, the CDR3 reads TGTGCCAGCAGCTCATCCCTGGGGGGGAGTGGTGGCTACACCTTC.